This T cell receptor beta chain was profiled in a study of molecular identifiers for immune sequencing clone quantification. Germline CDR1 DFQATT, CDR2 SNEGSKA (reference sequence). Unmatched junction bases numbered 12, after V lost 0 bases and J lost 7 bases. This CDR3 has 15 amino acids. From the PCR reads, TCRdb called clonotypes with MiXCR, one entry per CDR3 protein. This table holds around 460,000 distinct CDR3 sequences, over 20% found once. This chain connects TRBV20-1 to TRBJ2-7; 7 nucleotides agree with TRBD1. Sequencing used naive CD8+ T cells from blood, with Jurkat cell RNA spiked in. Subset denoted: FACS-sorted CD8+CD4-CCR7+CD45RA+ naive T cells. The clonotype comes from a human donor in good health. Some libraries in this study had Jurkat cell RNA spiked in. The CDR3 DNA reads TGCAGTGCTAGAGATACAAGACAGGGTTCCAGGGAGCAGTACTTC. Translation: CSARDTRQGSREQYF.